This T cell receptor beta chain was captured by sequencing in a study of T cells in localized non-small cell lung cancer. V was pared by 9 bases and J by 3 bases, with 3 bases of the junction left unmatched. The germline V gene encodes CDR1 MNHEY and CDR2 SMNVEV (reference sequence). The CDR3 spans 12 residues. Profiling relied on immunoSEQ multiplex PCR, and the TCRdb table lists in-frame clones only, not all of them. The data show about 62,000 clones, with roughly 79% seen just once and around 4.6% held by the top ten. With regard to this clone: Its antigen is not known.

Study-wide results and caveats: Longer overall survival accompanied higher blood T cell density. The appearance of a median approximately 61 of the top 100 tumor clones was seen in adjacent lung.

The clonotype was recovered from a man aged 35 to 69 with stage II lung adenocarcinoma. The chain recombines TRBV27 with TRBJ2-7, with 9 bases fitting TRBD2. The source material was PBMCs, sampled before any cancer treatment. The CDR3 DNA reads as TGTGCCAGTGGACTAGCGTACTACGAGCAGTACTTC. The encoded protein is CASGLAYYEQYF.